The rows below give T cell receptor beta chains drawn from one sample of a study of shared clonotypes between healthy human individuals. Clones were sequenced by immunoSEQ multiplex PCR, and TCRdb holds only the in-frame ones, with some missing. The repertoire has around 560,000 clones, about 95% of them found once; the top ten carry around 0.12%. The specimen was naive CD8+ T cells sorted from blood. The receptors here all came from a woman aged 25 to 39 in good health. CDR3s include the opening cysteine and the closing phenylalanine or tryptophan. D genes are given only for firm matches. Only some rows state a clone size, as once, few, many or a class for expanded clones.

.	.	TRBV29-1	TRBJ2-7	CSVEGARGATTYEQYF	TGCAGCGTTGAGGGGGCCAGGGGCGCGACTACCTACGAGCAGTACTTC
.	.	TRBV19	TRBJ1-5	CASSPFQGTNQPQHF	TGTGCCAGTAGTCCTTTCCAGGGGACTAATCAGCCCCAGCATTTT
.	.	TRBV10-1	TRBJ2-2	CASSETGTNTGELFF	TGCGCCAGCAGTGAGACGGGAACGAACACCGGGGAGCTGTTTTTT
.	TRBD2	TRBV5-6	TRBJ2-7	CASSLAGSGSHEQYF	TGTGCCAGCAGCTTGGCCGGAAGCGGGAGCCACGAGCAGTACTTC
.	.	TRBV13	TRBJ1-1	CASSPRDTAPNTEAFF	TGTGCCAGCAGCCCCAGGGACACCGCTCCGAACACTGAAGCTTTCTTT
.	TRBD2	TRBV11-1	TRBJ2-1	CASTSLPREGLYEQFF	TGTGCCAGCACCTCCCTCCCGCGGGAGGGCCTCTATGAGCAGTTCTTC
.	.	TRBV5-6	TRBJ2-7	CASSLSAGLGEQYF	TGTGCCAGCAGCTTGTCGGCGGGGTTGGGCGAGCAGTACTTC
.	.	TRBV5-6	TRBJ2-5	CASSFRGGGQETQYF	TGTGCCAGCAGCTTCCGGGGTGGGGGCCAAGAGACCCAGTACTTC
.	TRBD1	TRBV28	TRBJ2-7	CATTTAGTETYEQYF	TGTGCCACCACCACAGCCGGGACAGAAACCTACGAGCAGTACTTC
.	.	TRBV14	TRBJ2-1	CASSRWGPTSDNEQFF	TGTGCCAGCAGCCGGTGGGGACCTACGTCAGACAATGAGCAGTTCTTC
.	.	TRBV5-5	TRBJ1-1	CASSSGGYTEAFF	TGTGCCAGCAGCTCGGGAGGGTACACTGAAGCTTTCTTT
.	TRBD2	TRBV10-3	TRBJ2-5	CAISESGAGRDRETQYF	TGTGCCATCAGTGAGTCAGGGGCGGGGAGGGATCGAGAGACCCAGTACTTC
.	.	TRBV10-2	TRBJ2-1	CASSEILISYNEQFF	TGCGCCAGCAGTGAGATTCTGATCTCCTACAATGAGCAGTTCTTC
once	.	TRBV6-5	TRBJ1-1	CASSYSEGGSTEAFF	TGTGCCAGCAGTTACTCTGAGGGGGGGAGCACTGAAGCTTTCTTT
.	.	TRBV29-1	TRBJ1-1	CSGVPGRGPLNTEAFF	TGCAGCGGGGTTCCCGGCAGGGGACCTTTGAACACTGAAGCTTTCTTT
.	.	TRBV5-1	TRBJ1-2	CASSLSARGNGYTF	TGCGCCAGCAGCTTGTCGGCCCGAGGGAATGGCTACACCTTC
.	TRBD2	TRBV13	TRBJ2-7	CASASGDPSYEQYF	TGTGCCAGCGCTAGCGGAGACCCATCCTACGAGCAGTACTTC
.	TRBD1	TRBV28	TRBJ1-2	CASSSTGENYGYTF	TGTGCCAGCAGTTCGACAGGGGAAAACTATGGCTACACCTTC
once	.	TRBV6-4	TRBJ1-1	CASSEGGGEAFF	TGTGCCAGCAGTGAAGGGGGAGGTGAAGCTTTCTTT
.	TRBD1	TRBV7-9	TRBJ1-1	CASSSTLRTGSTEAFF	TGTGCCAGCAGCTCGACTCTTAGGACAGGGAGTACTGAAGCTTTCTTT
.	TRBD2	TRBV27	TRBJ2-7	CASSIAGKSYEQYF	TGTGCCAGCAGTATAGCGGGGAAATCCTACGAGCAGTACTTC
.	.	TRBV7-8	TRBJ1-4	CASGRGPNEKLFF	TGTGCCAGCGGGCGGGGGCCTAATGAAAAACTGTTTTTT
.	.	TRBV27	TRBJ2-7	CASSLLQGGYEQYF	TGTGCCAGCAGTTTATTACAGGGAGGTTACGAGCAGTACTTC
.	TRBD1	TRBV6-6	TRBJ1-4	CASGYSGQELFF	TGTGCCAGCGGTTACTCCGGACAGGAACTGTTTTTT
.	TRBD2	TRBV19	TRBJ2-7	CASSGTSGYEQYF	TGTGCCAGTAGTGGGACTAGTGGCTACGAGCAGTACTTC
once	.	TRBV7-9	TRBJ1-1	CASSLVMNAEAFF	TGTGCCAGCAGCTTAGTTATGAACGCTGAAGCTTTCTTT
.	TRBD2	TRBV15	TRBJ2-7	CATSGSGSEYEQYF	TGTGCCACCAGCGGGAGCGGGAGTGAGTACGAGCAGTACTTC
.	TRBD1	TRBV11-2	TRBJ2-7	CASSLSRGRGQGASYEQYF	TGTGCCAGCAGCTTGAGTAGGGGCCGAGGACAGGGGGCTTCCTACGAGCAGTACTTC
.	TRBD1	TRBV27	TRBJ1-1	CASSPGQANTEAFF	TGTGCCAGCAGTCCAGGACAGGCGAACACTGAAGCTTTCTTT
.	.	TRBV4-1	TRBJ1-3	CASSQQGGPDTIYF	TGCGCCAGCAGCCAACAGGGAGGACCTGACACCATATATTTT
.	.	TRBV10-3	TRBJ2-7	CAISESSGTYEQYF	TGTGCCATCAGTGAGTCCTCGGGGACCTACGAGCAGTACTTC